This T cell receptor (beta chain) was retrieved from a study of neurological immune-mediated disorders. TCRdb itself ran the 5' RACE reads through MiXCR, one entry per CDR3 protein. The table has some 50,000 distinct CDR3 sequences, approximately 17% seen once. V was shortened by 3 bases and J by 3 bases, with 12 bases between the two germline ends. The CDR3 length is 13 residues. Germline V gives CDR1 SQVTM, CDR2 ANQGSEA. Stored at -80 C, 2 million PBMCs were the source of the unsorted libraries. The table lists this clonotype with many counts. The sample was PBMCs. This receptor was identified in a man aged 55 to 70 in good health. This rearrangement joins TRBV29-1 to TRBJ2-7; D tentatively reads TRBD1 or TRBD2 (7 bases each). The CDR3 spells CSVDRGEGYEQYF. The DNA of the CDR3 is TGCAGCGTTGACAGGGGGGAGGGCTACGAGCAGTACTTC.